This T cell receptor (beta chain) was obtained from a study of OX40 agonist ivuxolimab in advanced cancers. Study findings and constraints: Some of the lowest clonal expansion was seen in partial responders at 0.1-3.0 mg/kg. Certain nonresponders likewise exhibited a low normalized T-cell clonal expansion. Within 6 weeks, CD4+ and CD8+ blood T cells expanded clonally at 0.1 to 3.0 mg/kg.

Profiling relied on immunoSEQ multiplex PCR, and the TCRdb table lists in-frame clones only, not all of them. The sample gives about 43,000 clones, around 85% of which show up once; about 35% is in the top ten. With regard to this clone: What it recognizes is unknown.

The germline V gene has CDR1 MNHEY and CDR2 SVGAGI. V was cut by 2 bases and J by 13 bases, with 9 bases left in between. The CDR3 sequence is 11 residues long. Blood was sampled at baseline, cycle 4 day 1, and cycle 7 day 1. The chain is built from TRBV6-5 and TRBJ2-4, with D perhaps matching TRBD1 (6 bases). This specimen consisted of CD4+ or CD8+ T cells sorted from blood, obtained in a trial of the OX40 agonist ivuxolimab. The sequence derives from an adult with an advanced solid tumor such as melanoma, head and neck, liver or kidney cancer. CDR3 amino acids: CASSYTGQQYF. CDR3 in DNA: TGTGCCAGCAGTTACACGGGACAACAGTACTTC.